This TCR beta chain was identified in a study of type 1 regulatory T cells. Overall study context: An in vitro protocol generated T-allo10, a Tr1-enriched, alloantigen-specific CD4 T cell product.

The graft donor-derived T-allo10 cells reportedly recognize host alloantigens, are anergic, and suppress alloantigen-specifically. Germline V gene lookup returns CDR1 SGHRS and CDR2 YFSETQ. Trimming cost V 3 bases and J 2 bases, with 13 bases left between them. There are 15 residues in the CDR3. MiXCR was run by TCRdb on the reads, yielding one entry per CDR3 protein. The data show about 24,000 distinct CDR3 sequences, approximately 77% seen once. Judged by abundance, this clonotype is medium-sized. Its antigen is unknown. The sequence derives from a human donor in good health. Sequenced material: cultured T cells, either the whole culture or a sorted T cell fraction (not recorded which). Subset meaning: Tr1-enriched cell product generated in vitro against host alloantigens. V and J are TRBV5-1 and TRBJ2-3; TRBD2 might be the D (5 bases). The CDR3 protein is CASSSLGGFTDTQYF. The CDR3 DNA is TGCGCCAGCAGCTCTCTTGGCGGGTTCACAGATACGCAGTATTTT. Using reference TRBV5-1 and TRBJ2-3 for the parts outside the CDR3, the full variable domain is KAGVTQTPRYLIKTRGQQVTLSCSPISGHRSVSWYQQTPGQGLQFLFEYFSETQRNKGNFPGRFSGRQFSNSRSEMNVSTLELGDSALYLCASSSLGGFTDTQYFGPGTRLTVL.